The clone carrying this T cell receptor (beta chain) appeared a single time. The antigen is not known. The repertoire was sequenced with immunoSEQ multiplex PCR; TCRdb's copy has only in-frame clones and lacks some. The sample holds 90,000 to 150,000 clones; roughly 88% are singletons and the top ten take less than 10%. These data are taken from a study of T cell responses to AZD1222 COVID-19 vaccine. Study conclusions and caveats: Clonal diversity was possibly underestimated, and white British individuals and females predominated among donors.

This CDR3 spans 14 amino acids. The V gene's germline CDR1 is SNHLY and CDR2 FYNNEI. V dropped 11 bases and J dropped 2; count of bases not matched to a gene: 8. The starting material was peripheral blood, obtained on day 0 of AZD1222 vaccination. This TCR came from an adult in good health. The chain employs TRBV2 and TRBJ2-2; 7 bases fit TRBD1. The CDR3 loop is CAAAWDRNTGELFF. The CDR3 nucleotides read TGTGCCGCAGCGTGGGACAGAAACACCGGGGAGCTGTTTTTT. Variable domain in full (rest from reference TRBV2 and TRBJ2-2): EPEVTQTPSHQVTQMGQEVILRCVPISNHLYFYWYRQILGQKVEFLVSFYNNEISEKSEIFDDQFSVERPDGSNFTLKIRSTKLEDSAMYFCAAAWDRNTGELFFGEGSRLTVL.